Listed below are T cell receptor beta chains from one sample, sequenced in a study of blood T cell repertoires in COVID-19. Produced via immunoSEQ multiplex PCR; TCRdb's table is partial and in-frame only. The sample lists 200,000 to 250,000 clones, nearly 90% occurring once. Material for sequencing was PBMCs or T cells enriched from blood (not recorded which). These TCRs come from a man aged 30 to 39 who had recovered from COVID-19. The CDR3 runs from the conserved cysteine through the conserved F or W. A D gene is named only where the DNA matches it firmly. Not every row has a clone size; where given, it reads once, few, many or a size class.

v_call: TRBV20-1; d_call: TRBD2; clone_size: NA; j_call: TRBJ2-3; cdr3_aa: CSAGLADTQYF; cdr3_nt: TGCAGTGCTGGACTAGCGGATACGCAGTATTTT
v_call: TRBV28; d_call: NA; clone_size: NA; j_call: TRBJ1-1; cdr3_aa: CASSARDSKAFF; cdr3_nt: TGTGCCAGCAGTGCGCGGGATTCTAAAGCTTTCTTT
v_call: TRBV7-8; d_call: NA; clone_size: NA; j_call: TRBJ1-5; cdr3_aa: CASSHGATGRNQPQHF; cdr3_nt: TGTGCCAGCAGCCATGGCGCGACAGGCAGAAATCAGCCCCAGCATTTT
v_call: TRBV10-3; d_call: TRBD2; clone_size: NA; j_call: TRBJ2-3; cdr3_aa: CAISEGAGATDTQYF; cdr3_nt: TGTGCCATCAGTGAGGGAGCGGGAGCCACAGATACGCAGTATTTT
v_call: TRBV7-9; d_call: NA; clone_size: NA; j_call: TRBJ2-7; cdr3_aa: CASSLFLAGSTYEQYF; cdr3_nt: TGTGCCAGCAGCTTGTTTTTGGCGGGGTCAACCTACGAGCAGTACTTC
v_call: TRBV6-4; d_call: NA; clone_size: NA; j_call: TRBJ2-7; cdr3_aa: CASSEARGLRQYF; cdr3_nt: TGTGCCAGCAGTGAGGCTAGGGGATTAAGGCAGTACTTC
v_call: TRBV5-4; d_call: TRBD2; clone_size: NA; j_call: TRBJ2-1; cdr3_aa: CASSLGSSGSRNEQFF; cdr3_nt: TGTGCCAGCAGCTTGGGTTCCAGCGGGAGCAGAAATGAGCAGTTCTTC
v_call: TRBV3-1/TRBV3-2; d_call: NA; clone_size: NA; j_call: TRBJ2-7; cdr3_aa: CASSPQGYEQYF; cdr3_nt: TGTGCCAGCAGCCCCCAGGGCTACGAGCAGTACTTC
v_call: TRBV3-1/TRBV3-2; d_call: NA; clone_size: NA; j_call: TRBJ2-7; cdr3_aa: CASSQTSVYEQYF; cdr3_nt: TGTGCCAGCAGCCAGACTTCGGTCTACGAGCAGTACTTC
v_call: TRBV24-1; d_call: NA; clone_size: NA; j_call: TRBJ2-1; cdr3_aa: CATSGYNEQFF; cdr3_nt: TGTGCCACCAGCGGTTACAATGAGCAGTTCTTC
v_call: TRBV28; d_call: NA; clone_size: NA; j_call: TRBJ2-1; cdr3_aa: CASSLRHDEQFF; cdr3_nt: TGTGCCAGCAGTTTGAGACACGATGAGCAGTTCTTC
v_call: TRBV10-3; d_call: TRBD2; clone_size: NA; j_call: TRBJ2-1; cdr3_aa: CAIRRGGNNEQFF; cdr3_nt: TGTGCCATCAGACGCGGGGGAAACAATGAGCAGTTCTTC
v_call: TRBV2; d_call: NA; clone_size: NA; j_call: TRBJ1-6; cdr3_aa: CAIKGGDQRNSPLHF; cdr3_nt: TGTGCCATAAAGGGGGGGGATCAGAGGAATTCACCCCTCCACTTT
v_call: TRBV18; d_call: NA; clone_size: NA; j_call: TRBJ2-5; cdr3_aa: CASSPPPGRGSETQYF; cdr3_nt: TGTGCCAGCTCACCACCCCCTGGACGGGGGTCGGAGACCCAGTACTTC
v_call: TRBV27; d_call: TRBD1; clone_size: NA; j_call: TRBJ2-1; cdr3_aa: CASSRQGTSSYNEQFF; cdr3_nt: TGTGCCAGCAGTAGACAGGGTACAAGCTCCTACAATGAGCAGTTCTTC
v_call: TRBV15; d_call: NA; clone_size: NA; j_call: TRBJ1-2; cdr3_aa: CATKPAFRTYYGYTF; cdr3_nt: TGTGCCACCAAACCGGCGTTCAGGACTTACTATGGCTACACCTTC
v_call: TRBV19; d_call: NA; clone_size: NA; j_call: TRBJ1-5; cdr3_aa: CASTDEQGRGNQPQHF; cdr3_nt: TGTGCCAGTACCGATGAACAGGGTAGGGGCAATCAGCCCCAGCATTTT
v_call: TRBV19; d_call: TRBD1; clone_size: NA; j_call: TRBJ2-7; cdr3_aa: CASSIGFRGTGFYEQYF; cdr3_nt: TGTGCCAGTAGTATAGGTTTTAGGGGGACAGGGTTCTACGAGCAGTACTTC
v_call: TRBV12-3/TRBV12-4; d_call: NA; clone_size: NA; j_call: TRBJ1-4; cdr3_aa: CASSSTDIEKLFF; cdr3_nt: TGTGCCAGCAGTTCCACAGATATTGAAAAACTGTTTTTT
v_call: TRBV5-6; d_call: NA; clone_size: once; j_call: TRBJ2-5; cdr3_aa: CASNSLRETQYF; cdr3_nt: TGTGCCAGCAATTCCCTCCGGGAGACCCAGTACTTC
v_call: TRBV10-3; d_call: NA; clone_size: NA; j_call: TRBJ1-3; cdr3_aa: CAITQGGLGNTIYF; cdr3_nt: TGTGCCATCACTCAGGGAGGGCTTGGAAACACCATATATTTT
v_call: TRBV5-4; d_call: NA; clone_size: once; j_call: TRBJ1-2; cdr3_aa: CASSEDRYGYTF; cdr3_nt: TGTGCCAGCAGCGAGGACAGATATGGCTACACCTTC
v_call: TRBV4-3; d_call: NA; clone_size: NA; j_call: TRBJ2-7; cdr3_aa: CASSQGPAGVEAEQYF; cdr3_nt: TGCGCCAGCAGCCAAGGTCCGGCAGGGGTGGAGGCCGAGCAGTACTTC
v_call: TRBV29-1; d_call: TRBD1; clone_size: NA; j_call: TRBJ2-1; cdr3_aa: CSVDYGDRVGNEQFF; cdr3_nt: TGCAGCGTTGATTATGGGGACAGGGTCGGTAATGAGCAGTTCTTC
v_call: TRBV24-1; d_call: NA; clone_size: NA; j_call: TRBJ2-2; cdr3_aa: CATSDPGSPNTGELFF; cdr3_nt: TGTGCCACCAGTGACCCCGGGAGCCCGAACACCGGGGAGCTGTTTTTT
v_call: TRBV4-3; d_call: NA; clone_size: NA; j_call: TRBJ2-4; cdr3_aa: CASSQESSRAKNIQYF; cdr3_nt: TGCGCCAGCAGCCAAGAAAGCAGCAGGGCCAAAAACATTCAGTACTTC
v_call: TRBV2; d_call: NA; clone_size: NA; j_call: TRBJ1-2; cdr3_aa: CASSGNSFGYTF; cdr3_nt: TGTGCCAGCAGCGGGAACAGTTTCGGCTACACCTTC
v_call: TRBV19; d_call: TRBD1; clone_size: NA; j_call: TRBJ2-3; cdr3_aa: CASGTGTGYGGTQYF; cdr3_nt: TGTGCCAGTGGCACCGGGACAGGGTATGGCGGTACGCAGTATTTT
v_call: TRBV6-5; d_call: NA; clone_size: NA; j_call: TRBJ2-1; cdr3_aa: CASTTPNKRDEQFF; cdr3_nt: TGTGCCAGCACCACTCCCAATAAACGGGATGAGCAGTTCTTC
v_call: TRBV7-8; d_call: NA; clone_size: NA; j_call: TRBJ2-1; cdr3_aa: CASSLRGGGTYNEQFF; cdr3_nt: TGTGCCAGCAGCTTACGCGGGGGCGGGACCTACAATGAGCAGTTCTTC
v_call: TRBV3-1/TRBV3-2; d_call: TRBD1; clone_size: NA; j_call: TRBJ2-5; cdr3_aa: CASSQIGTGKETQYF; cdr3_nt: TGTGCCAGCAGCCAGATCGGGACAGGGAAAGAGACCCAGTACTTC
v_call: TRBV5-1; d_call: TRBD1; clone_size: NA; j_call: TRBJ2-3; cdr3_aa: CASSSGQGAGDTQYF; cdr3_nt: TGCGCCAGCAGCTCCGGACAGGGGGCAGGAGATACGCAGTATTTT
v_call: TRBV19; d_call: TRBD1; clone_size: NA; j_call: TRBJ2-1; cdr3_aa: CASSRFSQGQGSYEQFF; cdr3_nt: TGTGCCAGTAGTCGGTTTTCCCAAGGACAGGGAAGCTATGAGCAGTTCTTC
v_call: TRBV11-3; d_call: NA; clone_size: NA; j_call: TRBJ1-1; cdr3_aa: CASSLQENTEAFF; cdr3_nt: TGTGCCAGCAGCCTCCAGGAGAACACTGAAGCTTTCTTT
v_call: TRBV7-3; d_call: NA; clone_size: NA; j_call: TRBJ2-1; cdr3_aa: CASSLGTDSNNEQFF; cdr3_nt: TGTGCCAGCAGCTTAGGTACGGACAGTAACAATGAGCAGTTCTTC
v_call: TRBV7-9; d_call: TRBD1; clone_size: NA; j_call: TRBJ1-4; cdr3_aa: CASSLAGTGGNEKLFF; cdr3_nt: TGTGCCAGCAGCTTAGCGGGGACAGGGGGTAATGAAAAACTGTTTTTT
v_call: TRBV10-3; d_call: NA; clone_size: once; j_call: TRBJ2-1; cdr3_aa: CAIRGSGRTIYNEQFF; cdr3_nt: TGTGCCATCAGGGGAAGCGGGCGGACAATCTACAATGAGCAGTTCTTC
v_call: TRBV29-1; d_call: NA; clone_size: NA; j_call: TRBJ2-5; cdr3_aa: CSVEYSYQETQYF; cdr3_nt: TGCAGCGTTGAATATTCGTACCAAGAGACCCAGTACTTC
v_call: TRBV7-9; d_call: NA; clone_size: NA; j_call: TRBJ2-1; cdr3_aa: CASSPRPGDGEQFF; cdr3_nt: TGTGCCAGCAGCCCCCGTCCGGGGGATGGAGAGCAGTTCTTC
v_call: TRBV4-3; d_call: TRBD1; clone_size: NA; j_call: TRBJ1-5; cdr3_aa: CASSLDRGRPQHF; cdr3_nt: TGCGCCAGCAGCCTAGACAGGGGTCGGCCCCAGCATTTT
v_call: TRBV5-1; d_call: NA; clone_size: NA; j_call: TRBJ2-7; cdr3_aa: CASSPVPGEAYEQYF; cdr3_nt: TGCGCCAGCAGCCCTGTCCCGGGAGAAGCCTACGAGCAGTACTTC
v_call: TRBV28; d_call: TRBD1; clone_size: NA; j_call: TRBJ2-7; cdr3_aa: CASVRTGEQYF; cdr3_nt: TGTGCCAGCGTCCGGACAGGCGAGCAGTACTTC
v_call: TRBV30; d_call: TRBD1; clone_size: once; j_call: TRBJ1-1; cdr3_aa: CAWDRGMNTEAFF; cdr3_nt: TGTGCCTGGGACAGGGGTATGAACACTGAAGCTTTCTTT
v_call: TRBV27; d_call: NA; clone_size: NA; j_call: TRBJ1-1; cdr3_aa: CASSGARNTEAFF; cdr3_nt: TGTGCCAGCAGTGGAGCTAGGAACACTGAAGCTTTCTTT